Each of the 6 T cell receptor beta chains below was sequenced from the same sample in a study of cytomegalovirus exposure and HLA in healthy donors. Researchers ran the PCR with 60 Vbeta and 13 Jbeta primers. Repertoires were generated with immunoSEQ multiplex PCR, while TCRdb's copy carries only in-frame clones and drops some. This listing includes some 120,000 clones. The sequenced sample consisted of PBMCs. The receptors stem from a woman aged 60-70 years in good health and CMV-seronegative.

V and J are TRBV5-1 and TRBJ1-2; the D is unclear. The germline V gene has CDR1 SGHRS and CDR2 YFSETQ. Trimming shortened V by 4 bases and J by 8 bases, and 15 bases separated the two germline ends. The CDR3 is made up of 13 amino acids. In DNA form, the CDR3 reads TGCGCCAGCAGCGTTCGGCCTGACGGGGGCTACACCTTC. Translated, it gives CASSVRPDGGYTF.

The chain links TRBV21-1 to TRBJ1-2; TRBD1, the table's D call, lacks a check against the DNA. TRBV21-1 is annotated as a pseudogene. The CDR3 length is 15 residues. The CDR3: CASKMVCRVNYGYTF. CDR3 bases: TGTGCCAGCAAAATGGTTTGCAGGGTTAACTATGGCTACACCTTC.

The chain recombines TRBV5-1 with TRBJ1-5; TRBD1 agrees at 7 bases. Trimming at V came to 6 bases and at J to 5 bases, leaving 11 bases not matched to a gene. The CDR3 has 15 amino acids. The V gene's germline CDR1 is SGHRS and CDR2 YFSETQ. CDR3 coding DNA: TGCGCCAGCAACGACCATAATAGGGGGCATCAGCCCCAGCATTTT. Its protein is CASNDHNRGHQPQHF.

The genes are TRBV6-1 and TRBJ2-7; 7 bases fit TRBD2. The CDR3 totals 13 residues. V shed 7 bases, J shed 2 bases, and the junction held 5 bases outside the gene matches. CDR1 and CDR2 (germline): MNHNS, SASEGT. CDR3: CASISGTTYEQYF. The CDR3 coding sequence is TGTGCCAGCATTTCAGGGACTACCTACGAGCAGTACTTC.

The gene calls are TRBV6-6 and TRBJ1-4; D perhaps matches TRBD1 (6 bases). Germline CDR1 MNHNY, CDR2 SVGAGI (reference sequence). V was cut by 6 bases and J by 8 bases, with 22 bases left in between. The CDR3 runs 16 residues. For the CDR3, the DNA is TGTGCCAGCAGCCGAAAAGGGGGGGCGGGAACCGAAAAACTGTTTTTT. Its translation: CASSRKGGAGTEKLFF.

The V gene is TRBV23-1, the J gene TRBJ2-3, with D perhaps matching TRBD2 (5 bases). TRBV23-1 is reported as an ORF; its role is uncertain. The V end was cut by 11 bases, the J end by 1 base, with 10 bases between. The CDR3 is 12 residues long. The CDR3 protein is CASQRGTDTQYF. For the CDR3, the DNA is TGCGCCTCCCAGAGGGGCACAGATACGCAGTATTTT.